These 32 T cell receptor delta chains came from one sample sequenced in a study of gamma-delta T cells after stem cell transplantation. TCRdb reprocessed the RT-PCR reads through CATT. This table holds about 1,300 delta-chain clones, more than 2.5% found once. The sequencing input was gamma-delta T cells. These receptors all come from a human donor. It is not recorded whose cells these are; they may come from a transplant donor.

A note on this clone: TCRdb assigns this DNA the protein of a much larger clone, which departs from its translation at residue 3; this likely reflects a read error, and the protein shown comes from translating the DNA. The chain carries TRDV1 and TRDJ1, with TRDD3 matching 7 bases. This CDR3 spans 16 amino acids. CDR1 and CDR2 from the germline V gene are TSWWSYY and QGS. CDR3 amino acids: CAFGDRWGPNTDKLIF. The CDR3 nucleotides are TGTGCTTTTGGGGATCGCTGGGGGCCTAACACCGATAAACTCATCTTT.

Remarks on this clone: This is likely an artifact of a read error, given a far larger clone one base away. The chain has TRDV1 and TRDJ1, with 13 positions matching TRDD3. The CDR3 is 23 amino acids. Germline-derived CDR1 and CDR2 are TSWWSYY and QGS. This CDR3 is CALGESSPGDWGIRSSHTDNLIF. In DNA form, the CDR3 reads TGTGCTCTTGGGGAGTCTTCCCCCGGTGACTGGGGGATACGATCGAGCCACACCGATAACCTCATCTTT.

This clone was seen a handful of times. A far larger clone is a single base away, which makes a read error likely. Other nucleotide sequences from this sample produce the same CDR3. V is TRDV1 and J is TRDJ1, with D possibly matching TRDD2 (6 bases). Germline-derived CDR1 and CDR2 are TSWWSYY and QGS. The CDR3 length is 17 residues. The CDR3 is CALGELPSLLYTDKLIF. The CDR3 DNA follows: TGTGCTCTTGGGGAGTTACCTTCCCTTCTCTACACTGATAAACTCATCTTT.

This clone is categorized as medium-sized. Only one base separates this from a far larger clonotype, so it likely reflects a read error. The chain uses TRDV1 and TRDJ1, with TRDD3 identical over 8 bases. Germline V gene data show CDR1 as TSWWSYY and CDR2 as QGS. Trimming cost V 3 bases and J 0 bases; bases outside gene matches: 24. The CDR3 has 22 amino acids. The CDR3 nucleotides are TGTGCTCTTGGGGACCTCCATACGGGGTACTGGGGGGCCGACCCGTACACCGATAAACTCATCTTT. Translated: CALGDLHTGYWGADPYTDKLIF.

Only a few counts were recorded for this clone. One base separates it from a far larger clone, so it is likely a read error. Different DNA sequences within this sample yield the same CDR3. The V gene is TRDV2, the J gene TRDJ3, with a possible D match to TRDD3 (6 bases). Germline CDR1 GEAIGNYY, CDR2 EKD. This CDR3 spans 18 amino acids. The CDR3 protein is CACDTAGASSWDTRQMFF. The CDR3 coding sequence is TGTGCCTGTGACACGGCTGGGGCGAGCTCCTGGGACACCCGGCAGATGTTTTTC.

As concerns this clone: This DNA's translation and the protein TCRdb lists, from a much larger clone, do not match at residue 8, likely due to a read error; the protein shown is translated from the DNA. The J gene is TRDJ1, the V gene TRDV1; a weak D match, TRDD3 (6 bases). Trimming took off 4 bases at V and 7 bases at J, with 31 bases between the two ends. This CDR3 is 19 amino acids long. The germline CDR1 and CDR2 sequences are TSWWSYY and QGS. As DNA, the CDR3 is TGTGCTCTTGGGGTCCCGGCCCTCCTAAAGAATACTGGGACCTCTAAACTCATCTTT. This gives the protein CALGVPALLKNTGTSKLIF.

This clone was detected only a few times. The junction departs from the called germline gene at one end, perhaps through a read error. V and J are TRDV3 and TRDJ1; perhaps TRDD3 as D (5 bases). The CDR3 is 24 amino acids. Germline CDR1 TVYSNPD, CDR2 GDNSRS (reference sequence). The CDR3 is CAFVGTVTFVFNSPPIQDTDELIF. DNA for the CDR3: TGTGCCTTTGTGGGGACCGTTACCTTTGTCTTCAATTCACCCCCAATTCAGGACACCGATGAACTCATCTTT.

In this sample, this clone turned up a few times. TCRdb shows a much larger clone's protein in place of this DNA's translation, and the two differ at residue 15, likely through a read error; the protein shown is translated from the DNA. This chain joins TRDV2 and TRDJ1; TRDD3 matches at 11 bases. CDR1 is GEAIGNYY and CDR2 is EKD in the germline V gene. The CDR3 is 20 residues long. After removal of 0 bases from V and 6 bases from J, the junction contained 20 bases not matched to a gene. This CDR3 is CACDTRGGTGGYVLMYKLIF. The DNA for the CDR3 is TGTGCCTGTGACACCCGAGGCGGGACTGGGGGATATGTTTTGATGTATAAACTCATCTTT.

This clone was counted many times. Given a far larger clone just one base away, this is likely a sequencing read error. The J gene is TRDJ1, the V gene TRDV3; 7 positions agree with TRDD3. Unmatched junction bases numbered 26, after V lost 1 base and J lost 6 bases. The CDR3 contains 19 residues. Looked up from germline, CDR1 is TVYSNPD and CDR2 is GDNSRS (reference sequence). The CDR3 nucleotides read TGTGCCTTTAATTGTCCCCTACCCCGGGGGATCCGACGTGAGTATAAACTCATCTTT. Its translation is CAFNCPLPRGIRREYKLIF.

This clone was detected only a few times. A much bigger clone sits one base away, suggesting this may be a read error. The genes are TRDV1 and TRDJ3, with D tentatively TRDD2 or TRDD3 (6 bases each). The CDR3 length is 23 residues. Per germline, CDR1 TSWWSYY and CDR2 QGS. The CDR3 nucleotides are TGTGCTCTTGGGGAAAAGGGGTTCCTATGGACTGGGACGAGCTCCTGGGACACCCGACAGGTGTTTTTC. As protein: CALGEKGFLWTGTSSWDTRQVFF.

This clone came up a few times. The TCRdb record carries a much larger clone's protein, which differs from this DNA's translation at residue 10; a read error is the likely cause, and the protein listed here is the DNA translation. The chain joins TRDV2 to TRDJ1; D possibly corresponds to TRDD3 (5 bases). This CDR3 contains 19 residues. With 0 bases removed from V and 0 bases from J, the gap between germline ends came to 22 bases. Germline lookup yields CDR1 GEAIGNYY and CDR2 EKD. The CDR3 is CACDTVLRTEGLYTDKLIF. The DNA of the CDR3 is TGTGCCTGTGACACCGTTTTGCGTACTGAGGGATTATACACCGATAAACTCATCTTT.

Regarding this clone: This is likely an artifact of a read error, given a far larger clone one base away. In the same sample, other DNA sequences code for this CDR3. The J gene is TRDJ1, the V gene TRDV1; D remains unclear. V was cut by 3 bases and J by 0 bases, with 17 bases left in between. The CDR3 length is 17 residues. Germline CDR1 and CDR2: TSWWSYY and QGS. The CDR3: CALGDRPPGLYTDKLIF. CDR3 sequence (DNA): TGTGCTCTTGGGGATCGGCCCCCTGGCCTCTACACCGATAAACTCATCTTT.

On this clone: An end of the junction does not agree with germline; a read error may underlie this. Other nucleotide sequences in the sample specify the same CDR3. The rearrangement links TRDV2 to TRDJ3, with D possibly being TRDD3 (6 bases). Germline V lookup: CDR1 GEAIGNYY, CDR2 EKD. The length of the CDR3 is 18 residues. The CDR3 loop is CACDTAGASSWGTRQMFF. The CDR3 coding sequence is TGTGCCTGCGACACGGCTGGGGCGAGCTCCTGGGGCACCCGACAGATGTTTTTC.

In this sample, this clone turned up a few times. This likely came from a read error, as a far larger clone is one base away. The chain couples TRDV2 to TRDJ1, with 9 bases identical to TRDD3. Per germline, CDR1 GEAIGNYY and CDR2 EKD. The length of the CDR3 is 17 residues. The CDR3 DNA follows: TGTGCCTGTGACCTTATCACTGGGGGAGACAACACCGATAAACCCATCTTT. As protein: CACDLITGGDNTDKPIF.

In regard to this clone: The protein that TCRdb holds for this DNA derives from a much larger clone and differs from the translated DNA at residue 2, which likely indicates a read error; the protein shown here is translated from the DNA. The chain uses TRDV2 and TRDJ3; 7 positions match TRDD2. The V gene's germline CDR1 is GEAIGNYY and CDR2 EKD. The CDR3 length is 19 residues. This chain's CDR3 is CSCDTFSYQGSWDTRQMFF. CDR3 nucleotides: TGTTCCTGTGACACCTTTTCCTACCAGGGCTCCTGGGACACCCGACAGATGTTTTTC.

By share, this clone counts as large (0.1 to 1%). In the same sample, other DNA sequences code for this CDR3. J is TRDJ1 and V is TRDV1; D uncertain. CDR1 is TSWWSYY, CDR2 QGS, per germline. The CDR3 has 19 amino acids. V lost 2 bases, J lost 8 bases, and 30 bases lay in between. The CDR3 here is CALGEGVALPGGLGPKLIF. The DNA for the CDR3 is TGTGCTCTTGGGGAAGGGGTCGCCCTCCCCGGAGGATTGGGTCCCAAACTCATCTTT.

To note about this clone: TCRdb lists the protein of a much larger clone for this DNA, which differs at residue 3, so this is likely a read error; the protein given here is translated from the DNA itself. This chain links TRDV1 with TRDJ3; 8 bases line up with TRDD3. CDR1 is TSWWSYY, CDR2 QGS, per germline. CDR3 length: 24 residues. The CDR3, as DNA: TGTGCTCCTGGGGCCCTAGTATCTACACTTACTGGGGGTCTTAGCTCCTGGGACACCCGACAGATGTTTTTC. Translation: CAPGALVSTLTGGLSSWDTRQMFF.

This clone has a handful of counts. A read error likely explains why the TCRdb protein, taken from a much larger clone, differs from this DNA's translation at residue 5; the protein shown is translated from the DNA. The chain joins TRDV1 to TRDJ1, with a weak D call TRDD2 (6 bases). V was cut by 4 bases and J by 0 bases, with 18 bases left in between. Germline CDR1 TSWWSYY, CDR2 QGS. The CDR3 consists of 17 residues. This CDR3 is CALGGLPSLLYTDKLIF. CDR3 bases: TGTGCTCTTGGGGGGTTACCTTCCCTTCTCTACACCGATAAACTCATCTTT.

This clone was observed a few times. This sequence is one base from a far larger clone and is likely a read error. J is TRDJ1 and V is TRDV2; 11 bases agree with TRDD3. This CDR3 comprises 20 residues. Germline V gene lookup returns CDR1 GEAIGNYY and CDR2 EKD. This CDR3 reads CACDTRGGTGGYVLVYKHIF. In nucleotides, the CDR3 is TGTGCCTGTGACACCCGAGGCGGGACTGGGGGATATGTTTTGGTGTATAAACACATCTTT.

On this clone itself: A far more abundant clone sits one base away, making this likely a read error. No DNA is shown, since the ends of the CDR3 on it are uncertain; the CDR3 is the one TCRdb lists. The same CDR3 arises from other DNA sequences in this sample as well. The chain recombines TRDV1 with TRDJ1; TRDD3, the D gene given by the table, was not confirmed from the DNA. Germline assignment: CDR1 TSWWSYY and CDR2 QGS. A total of 18 residues make up the CDR3, ends included. The CDR3 here is CALGGPPYWGPGTDKLIF.

This clone was seen more than once but under ten times. A read error likely explains why the TCRdb protein, taken from a much larger clone, differs from this DNA's translation at residue 5; the protein shown is translated from the DNA. The genes are TRDV2 and TRDJ1; 9 bases align to TRDD3. Per germline, CDR1 GEAIGNYY and CDR2 EKD. The CDR3 runs to 17 residues. V gave up 3 bases and J gave up 0 bases; unmatched junction bases: 10. The CDR3 sequence: CACDPITGGDNTDKLIF. CDR3 in DNA: TGTGCCTGTGACCCTATCACTGGGGGAGACAACACCGATAAACTCATCTTT.

Of note for this clone: This probably arose from a read error, given a far larger clone one base away. The identical CDR3 is also encoded by other nucleotide sequences in the sample. V and J are TRDV2 and TRDJ1; D is perhaps TRDD2 or TRDD3 (6 bases each). The CDR3 length is 24 residues. Trimming stripped 0 bases from V and 3 bases from J, with 40 bases between. Per the germline V gene, CDR1 is GEAIGNYY and CDR2 is EKD. CDR3 nucleotides: TGTGCCTGTGACACCGGAGCGGTTGGCCTTCCCACGATACCCGGAGGATGGGGGGCCGATAAACTCATCTTT. It specifies CACDTGAVGLPTIPGGWGADKLIF.

This clone was observed a few times. The protein TCRdb lists belongs to a much larger clone and differs from this DNA's translation at residue 16, which points to a read error; the protein shown is made from the DNA. The gene calls are TRDV1 and TRDJ1; possibly TRDD3 for D (6 bases). The CDR3 is 18 amino acids. Per the germline V gene, CDR1 is TSWWSYY and CDR2 is QGS. CDR3 sequence: CALGGVWGVTGYTDKPIF. CDR3 bases: TGTGCTCTTGGGGGAGTCTGGGGCGTTACTGGGTATACCGATAAACCCATCTTT.

The sample holds a few counts of this clone. The TCRdb protein comes from a much larger clone and disagrees with this DNA's translation at residue 12, likely due to a read error; the protein given here is derived from the DNA. The CDR3 coding sequence is TGTGCAGCAAGCGCGATTGAGGGATACACCGATATACTCATCTTT. It translates to CAASAIEGYTDILIF. The chain is built from TRAV29/DV5 and TRDJ1; 7 nucleotides align to TRDD3. The CDR3 is made up of 15 amino acids. Germline CDR1 is NSMFDY and CDR2 is ISSIKDK.

With regard to this clone: The TCRdb record carries a much larger clone's protein, which differs from this DNA's translation at residue 10; a read error is the likely cause, and the protein listed here is the DNA translation. V is TRDV2 and J is TRDJ1; 8 nucleotides line up with TRDD3. Germline assignment: CDR1 GEAIGNYY and CDR2 EKD. V was clipped by 2 bases and J by 4 bases; unmatched bases: 20. The CDR3 is made up of 19 amino acids. The CDR3 protein is CACDIITLGEPEISDKLIF. DNA for the CDR3: TGTGCCTGTGACATCATTACTCTGGGGGAACCAGAAATAAGCGATAAACTCATCTTT.

Worth noting for this clone: Only one base separates this from a far larger clonotype, so it likely reflects a read error. Other nucleotide sequences in the sample specify the same CDR3. The chain links TRDV2 to TRDJ1; 10 nucleotides line up with TRDD3. Germline V lookup: CDR1 GEAIGNYY, CDR2 EKD. V shed 7 bases, J shed 0 bases, and the junction held 10 bases outside the gene matches. The CDR3 sequence is 16 residues long. As DNA, the CDR3 is TGTGCCTGCTCCCAAGGGGGGATACGCTACACCGATAAACTCATCTTT. It translates to CACSQGGIRYTDKLIF.

This clone was observed a few times. TCRdb has a much larger clone's protein, which differs at residue 13 from the translation of this DNA, likely because of a read error; what is shown is the protein translated from the DNA. In DNA form, the CDR3 reads TGTGCCTTTGTGGGGACCGTTACCTTTGTCTTCAATTTACTCCCAATTCAGGACACCGATAAACTCATCTTT. Its translation: CAFVGTVTFVFNLLPIQDTDKLIF. V and J are TRDV3 and TRDJ1; tentative D call: TRDD3 (5 bases). CDR1 and CDR2 (germline): TVYSNPD, GDNSRS (reference sequence). The CDR3 is made up of 24 amino acids. Trimming left V 2 bases short and J 0 bases short, with 43 bases between.

A few counts support this clone. With a far larger clone one base away, a read error is the likely cause. This chain connects TRDV2 to TRDJ1; the match to TRDD3 covers 8 bases. The CDR3 runs 15 residues. From germline, CDR1 is GEAIGNYY and CDR2 EKD. The V and J ends lost 7 bases and 0 bases, in that order; junction bases with no gene match: 9. CDR3 protein: CACTLGGTYTDKLIF. CDR3 DNA sequence: TGTGCCTGCACACTGGGGGGTACGTACACCGATAAACTCATCTTT.

This clone turned up a few times. Just one base apart from a much larger clone, this may be a read error. Other nucleotide sequences in the sample specify the same CDR3. This chain connects TRDV1 to TRDJ1; D tentatively fits TRDD2 or TRDD3 (5 bases each). Per the germline V gene, CDR1 is TSWWSYY and CDR2 is QGS. The CDR3 has 20 amino acids. CDR3 in DNA: TGTGCCCTTGGGGAACTGGCCCCGGGCCTTCTTGGGGAGCACACCGATAAACTCATCTTT. Protein: CALGELAPGLLGEHTDKLIF.

As regards this clone: This DNA translates differently at residue 7 from the TCRdb protein, which is that of a much larger clone; a read error is likely, and the protein shown is the DNA's own translation. V gene TRDV2 combines with J gene TRDJ1; 7 bases are shared with TRDD3. Germline assignment: CDR1 GEAIGNYY and CDR2 EKD. V shed 0 bases, J shed 0 bases, and the junction held 21 bases outside the gene matches. The CDR3 runs 21 residues. CDR3 nucleotide sequence: TGTGCCTGTGACACCGTGAGCCCTACTGGGGCCGGTTCCGAGTACACCGATAAACTCATCTTT. Amino acids: CACDTVSPTGAGSEYTDKLIF.

A word on this clone: The likely explanation is a read error, given a far larger clone one base away. This CDR3 is also generated by other DNA sequences in the sample. V gene TRDV2 combines with J gene TRDJ1; 7 positions match TRDD3. CDR3 length: 21 amino acids. Germline CDR1 and CDR2: GEAIGNYY and EKD. The CDR3 DNA reads as TGTGCCTGTGACACCATCTCATTGGGGGAATCTCTTAGATCGTACACCGATAAACTCATCTTC. Translated: CACDTISLGESLRSYTDKLIF.

As for this clone: The protein recorded in TCRdb matches a much larger clone and deviates from this DNA's translation at residue 5, suggesting a read error; the protein here is obtained by translating the DNA. The CDR3 loop reads CAFRVYWGILYTDKLIF. In DNA, the CDR3 is TGTGCCTTTAGGGTGTACTGGGGGATCTTGTACACCGATAAACTCATCTTT. The chain employs TRDV3 and TRDJ1, with 10 bases matching TRDD3. Trimming removed 0 bases from V and 0 bases from J; junction bases left unmatched: 10. The CDR3 extends over 17 amino acids. Germline V lookup: CDR1 TVYSNPD, CDR2 GDNSRS (reference sequence). The full variable domain, in which reference TRDV3 and TRDJ1 provide the parts outside the CDR3, is CDKVTQSSPDQTVASGSEVVLLCTYDTVYSNPDLFWYRIRPDYSFQFVFYGDNSRSEGADFTQGRFSVKHILTQKAFHLVISPVRTEDSATYYCAFRVYWGILYTDKLIFGKGTRVTVEP.